Listed below are T cell receptor beta chains from one sample, sequenced in a study of blood T cell repertoires in COVID-19. Clones were sequenced by immunoSEQ multiplex PCR, and TCRdb holds only the in-frame ones, with some missing. The sample yields roughly 200,000 clones, about 90% seen once. Material for sequencing was PBMCs or T cells enriched from blood (not recorded which). The source of these receptors is a woman aged 25 to 45 with acute COVID-19. Both conserved end residues are part of each CDR3. The order of the fields is clone size, V gene, D gene, J gene, CDR3 DNA, CDR3 protein. D genes are given only for firm matches. Not every row has a clone size; where given, it reads once, few, many or a size class.

clone_size: -
v_call: TRBV7-3
d_call: TRBD2
j_call: TRBJ2-3
cdr3_nt: TGTGCCAGCAGCTTGGTCGGACTAGCTGAAGATACGCAGTATTTT
cdr3_aa: CASSLVGLAEDTQYF

clone_size: -
v_call: TRBV9
d_call: TRBD2
j_call: TRBJ2-3
cdr3_nt: TGTGCCAGCAGCGTAGGCGGGGGGTTTGTGGATACGCAGTATTTT
cdr3_aa: CASSVGGGFVDTQYF

clone_size: -
v_call: TRBV2
d_call: TRBD1
j_call: TRBJ1-4
cdr3_nt: TGTGCCAGCAGCTCCGACAGGGGGTGGAATGAAAAACTGTTTTTT
cdr3_aa: CASSSDRGWNEKLFF

clone_size: -
v_call: TRBV9
d_call: -
j_call: TRBJ1-2
cdr3_nt: TGTGCCAGCAGCCCGCGGACAGCTTTTTATGGCTACACCTTC
cdr3_aa: CASSPRTAFYGYTF

clone_size: -
v_call: TRBV7-6
d_call: -
j_call: TRBJ1-2
cdr3_nt: TGTGCCAGCAGCTTAGAGGCCTCCGGGACAAGCTATGGCTACACCTTC
cdr3_aa: CASSLEASGTSYGYTF

clone_size: few
v_call: TRBV9
d_call: -
j_call: TRBJ1-1
cdr3_nt: TGTGCCAGCAGCGGACGAGGGGGCACTGAAGCTTTCTTT
cdr3_aa: CASSGRGGTEAFF

clone_size: once
v_call: TRBV6-5
d_call: -
j_call: TRBJ1-2
cdr3_nt: TGTGCCAGCAGCATCGGGGGGGATGGCTACACCTTC
cdr3_aa: CASSIGGDGYTF

clone_size: -
v_call: TRBV2
d_call: -
j_call: TRBJ1-6
cdr3_nt: TGTGCCAGCAGTGATCCAGGGTATAATTCACCCCTCCACTTT
cdr3_aa: CASSDPGYNSPLHF

clone_size: -
v_call: TRBV7-2
d_call: -
j_call: TRBJ2-7
cdr3_nt: TGTGCCAGCAGCTTAGTGGGCGGGACGAATACCTACGAGCAGTACTTC
cdr3_aa: CASSLVGGTNTYEQYF

clone_size: -
v_call: TRBV12-3/TRBV12-4
d_call: -
j_call: TRBJ1-2
cdr3_nt: TGTGCCAGCAGTTTACCGTTCTATGGCTACACCTTC
cdr3_aa: CASSLPFYGYTF

clone_size: -
v_call: TRBV19
d_call: -
j_call: TRBJ2-2
cdr3_nt: TGTGCCAGTAGTATCGGGGGAACGAACACCGGGGAGCTGTTTTTT
cdr3_aa: CASSIGGTNTGELFF

clone_size: -
v_call: TRBV7-9
d_call: TRBD2
j_call: TRBJ2-1
cdr3_nt: TGTGCCAGCAGCTATTCCGGGACTAGGGACAATGAGCAGTTCTTC
cdr3_aa: CASSYSGTRDNEQFF

clone_size: once
v_call: TRBV6-4
d_call: -
j_call: TRBJ2-1
cdr3_nt: TGTGCCAGCAGTGACGAGGGCGAGCAGTTCTTC
cdr3_aa: CASSDEGEQFF

clone_size: -
v_call: TRBV30
d_call: -
j_call: TRBJ1-2
cdr3_nt: TGTGCCTGGGTTGGGTTAATGGGGGCACCTTTCCATGGCTACACCTTC
cdr3_aa: CAWVGLMGAPFHGYTF

clone_size: -
v_call: TRBV28
d_call: -
j_call: TRBJ2-7
cdr3_nt: TGTGCCAGCAGTCTCGGAGGCTACGAGCAGTACTTC
cdr3_aa: CASSLGGYEQYF

clone_size: -
v_call: TRBV28
d_call: -
j_call: TRBJ1-4
cdr3_nt: TGTGCCAGCAGTTTAGGGGGGAATGAAAAACTGTTTTTT
cdr3_aa: CASSLGGNEKLFF

clone_size: -
v_call: TRBV2
d_call: -
j_call: TRBJ1-6
cdr3_nt: TGTGCCAGCAGTGGGTTCGTGAGGGTCGGGAATTCACCCCTCCACTTT
cdr3_aa: CASSGFVRVGNSPLHF

clone_size: -
v_call: TRBV12-3/TRBV12-4
d_call: -
j_call: TRBJ2-2
cdr3_nt: TGTGCCAGCAGTTGGACTCTCCCCGGGGAGCTGTTTTTT
cdr3_aa: CASSWTLPGELFF

clone_size: few
v_call: TRBV28
d_call: TRBD1
j_call: TRBJ1-4
cdr3_nt: TGTGCCAGCAGTTCTGGACAGGGGCGAGAAAAACTGTTTTTT
cdr3_aa: CASSSGQGREKLFF

clone_size: -
v_call: TRBV19
d_call: TRBD1
j_call: TRBJ2-7
cdr3_nt: TGTGCCAGTAGTATAACAGGGGGCGCGGGCTCCTACGAGCAGTACTTC
cdr3_aa: CASSITGGAGSYEQYF

clone_size: -
v_call: TRBV19
d_call: TRBD2
j_call: TRBJ2-5
cdr3_nt: TGTGCCAGTAAGTCTTCGGCCGCGGGAGAAGAGACCCAGTACTTC
cdr3_aa: CASKSSAAGEETQYF

clone_size: -
v_call: TRBV5-1
d_call: TRBD1
j_call: TRBJ2-7
cdr3_nt: TGCGCCAGCAACCGGGACAGCTCCTACGAGCAGTACTTC
cdr3_aa: CASNRDSSYEQYF

clone_size: -
v_call: TRBV29-1
d_call: -
j_call: TRBJ1-1
cdr3_nt: TGCAGCGTTGGACGGGGGATGACTGAAGCTTTCTTT
cdr3_aa: CSVGRGMTEAFF

clone_size: -
v_call: TRBV5-4
d_call: TRBD1
j_call: TRBJ1-3
cdr3_nt: TGTGCCAGCCATCAGGGGGCCCCTGGAAACACCATATATTTT
cdr3_aa: CASHQGAPGNTIYF

clone_size: -
v_call: TRBV9
d_call: TRBD1
j_call: TRBJ2-2
cdr3_nt: TGTGCCAGCAGCGCGGGACAGTCGAACACCGGGGAGCTGTTTTTT
cdr3_aa: CASSAGQSNTGELFF

clone_size: -
v_call: TRBV27
d_call: TRBD1
j_call: TRBJ2-3
cdr3_nt: TGTGCCAGCAGTCTCCGCGGGACAGGCCTTCAAGATACGCAGTATTTT
cdr3_aa: CASSLRGTGLQDTQYF

clone_size: -
v_call: TRBV6-5
d_call: TRBD1
j_call: TRBJ1-6
cdr3_nt: TGTGCCAGCGCCCCAGACAGGGTTAATTCACCCCTCCACTTT
cdr3_aa: CASAPDRVNSPLHF

clone_size: -
v_call: TRBV7-9
d_call: TRBD1
j_call: TRBJ1-4
cdr3_nt: TGTGCCAGCAGCTTTGCCACAATCACAGGGGGTGCGACTAATGAAAAACTGTTTTTT
cdr3_aa: CASSFATITGGATNEKLFF

clone_size: -
v_call: TRBV5-1
d_call: -
j_call: TRBJ1-1
cdr3_nt: TGCGCCAGCAGCTTGGCGGTCGGCGGGAACACTGAAGCTTTCTTT
cdr3_aa: CASSLAVGGNTEAFF

clone_size: -
v_call: TRBV6-5
d_call: TRBD1
j_call: TRBJ2-7
cdr3_nt: TGTGCCAGCAGTTACTCCTCAACAGGGGGATTTTACGAGCAGTACTTC
cdr3_aa: CASSYSSTGGFYEQYF

clone_size: -
v_call: TRBV7-2
d_call: -
j_call: TRBJ1-6
cdr3_nt: TGTGCCAGCAGCCGCCCCGAGGATAATTCACCCCTCCACTTT
cdr3_aa: CASSRPEDNSPLHF

clone_size: -
v_call: TRBV6-5
d_call: TRBD2
j_call: TRBJ2-1
cdr3_nt: TGTGCCAGCAGTTCCAGACTAGCGGGGGAATACAATGAGCAGTTCTTC
cdr3_aa: CASSSRLAGEYNEQFF

clone_size: -
v_call: TRBV12-3/TRBV12-4
d_call: -
j_call: TRBJ1-3
cdr3_nt: TGTGCCAGCAGTTTGCGGGGAGGAAACACCATATATTTT
cdr3_aa: CASSLRGGNTIYF